The 28 T cell receptor beta chains below were found in one sample sequenced in a study of shared clonotypes between healthy human individuals. TCRdb's table, derived via immunoSEQ multiplex PCR, lists solely in-frame clones and lacks some. This table has about 700,000 clones, roughly 94% appearing once. Naive CD8 cells, CD45RO-negative and positively selected for CCR7, excluded terminally differentiated effector memory CD45RA+ cells. Input material: naive CD8+ T cells sorted from blood. These receptors were collected from a man aged 30 to 45 in good health.

This clone came up once. The chain joins TRBV2 to TRBJ1-4, with D maybe TRBD1 (6 bases). V was shortened by 1 base and J by 0 bases, with 12 bases between the two germline ends. From germline, CDR1 is SNHLY and CDR2 FYNNEI. The CDR3 sequence is 17 residues long. The CDR3 protein is CASSEGQAPATNEKLFF. The CDR3 coding sequence is TGTGCCAGCAGTGAAGGACAGGCCCCTGCAACTAATGAAAAACTGTTTTTT.

This clone is a singleton in its sample. The rearrangement links TRBV7-3 to TRBJ2-7; 7 bases match TRBD1. There are 15 residues in the CDR3. CDR1 is SGHTA and CDR2 is FQGTGA in the germline V gene. The junction had 8 bases not matched to a gene; V was cut back by 4 bases and J by 2 bases. The CDR3 loop reads CASSSHSTGAYEQYF. The CDR3 DNA reads TGTGCCAGCAGCTCCCACTCCACAGGGGCCTACGAGCAGTACTTC.

This chain joins TRBV14 and TRBJ1-4, with 11 bases that match TRBD1. Germline V gene lookup returns CDR1 SGHDN and CDR2 FVKESK. V was clipped by 3 bases and J by 7 bases; unmatched bases: 7. The CDR3 covers 16 residues. The CDR3 DNA follows: TGTGCCAGCAGCCAGTGGGACAGGGGGACTGGTGAAAAACTGTTTTTT. Protein sequence: CASSQWDRGTGEKLFF.

This clone was seen a few times. This chain uses TRBV10-3 with TRBJ2-1; D is uncertain. Germline V gene lookup returns CDR1 ENHRY and CDR2 SYGVKD. The V gene lost 2 bases and the J gene lost 4 bases, with 12 bases spanning the gap. The CDR3 is made up of 15 amino acids. CDR3 sequence: CAISEIQGIYNEQFF. Here the CDR3 DNA reads TGTGCCATCAGTGAGATACAAGGGATTTACAATGAGCAGTTCTTC.

This rearrangement joins TRBV5-4 to TRBJ2-5; D tentatively reads TRBD1 or TRBD2 (5 bases each). The CDR3 spans 14 residues. V lost 4 bases to trimming and J lost 5 bases, with 15 bases between them. Per germline, CDR1 SGHNT and CDR2 YYREEE (reference sequence). The CDR3 DNA follows: TGTGCCAGCAGCGTTTATCGGGGCCGGGAGACCCAGTACTTC. Translated, it gives CASSVYRGRETQYF.

This chain links TRBV11-2 with TRBJ2-1; 7 nucleotides agree with TRBD2. This CDR3 is built from 16 residues. The trim removed 0 bases at V and 6 bases at J, leaving 8 bases unmatched. The germline gives CDR1 SGHAT, CDR2 FQNNGV. Written as DNA, the CDR3 is TGTGCCAGCAGCTTAGATCGGCTAGCGGTGGCCAATGAGCAGTTCTTC. Translating gives CASSLDRLAVANEQFF.

The chain employs TRBV28 and TRBJ2-7, with 7 bases that match TRBD1. Germline assignment: CDR1 MDHEN and CDR2 SYDVKM. The CDR3 spans 15 residues. Trimming took 9 bases from V and 5 from J; bases not matched to a gene: 16. CDR3 nucleotide sequence: TGTGCCAGTCTCCCAACTCGGACAGGATCGGACGAGCAGTACTTC. Translated: CASLPTRTGSDEQYF.

The table lists this clone with a count of one. The chain combines TRBV6-5 with TRBJ1-2; D is undetermined. Germline V gene sequence: CDR1 MNHEY, CDR2 SVGAGI. This CDR3 spans 14 amino acids. The ends were cut back, 4 bases at V and 8 bases at J, with 17 bases in the middle. CDR3 loop: CASSFGPAREGYTF. The CDR3 DNA reads TGTGCCAGCAGTTTTGGACCCGCTAGAGAGGGCTACACCTTC.

V and J are TRBV27 and TRBJ2-1; 9 nucleotides agree with TRBD2. The germline V gene encodes CDR1 MNHEY and CDR2 SMNVEV (reference sequence). CDR3 length: 17 amino acids. J lost 2 bases, V lost 2 bases, and 7 bases had no gene match. The CDR3 here is CASSLPRLAAAYNEQFF. DNA of the CDR3: TGTGCCAGCAGTTTACCTAGACTAGCGGCAGCCTACAATGAGCAGTTCTTC.

The chain is built from TRBV10-3 and TRBJ2-7, with a tentative D call TRBD2 (5 bases). Germline lookup yields CDR1 ENHRY and CDR2 SYGVKD. The V end lost 2 bases, the J end lost 4 bases, and 6 bases lay between the germline ends. The CDR3 loop spans 12 amino acids. CDR3 loop: CAISERGYEQYF. As DNA, the CDR3 is TGTGCCATCAGTGAGCGAGGGTACGAGCAGTACTTC.

V and J are TRBV2 and TRBJ1-5, with 7 bases identical to TRBD1. This CDR3 has 15 amino acids. Unmatched junction bases numbered 10, after V lost 6 bases and J lost 5 bases. The V gene's germline CDR1 is SNHLY and CDR2 FYNNEI. CDR3 sequence reads: CASRTSGQRDQPQHF. The DNA for the CDR3 is TGTGCCAGCAGGACCTCGGGACAGCGAGATCAGCCCCAGCATTTT.

The V call is TRBV11-2, the J call TRBJ2-7; D unclear. V was pared by 5 bases and J by 1 base, with 9 bases between. CDR3 size: 13 residues. In germline, CDR1 is SGHAT, CDR2 FQNNGV. The CDR3 is CASSSSKSYEQYF. The DNA for the CDR3 is TGTGCCAGCAGCAGCTCGAAGTCCTACGAGCAGTACTTC.

The chain links TRBV27 to TRBJ1-2, with 10 bases matching TRBD1. The CDR3 sequence is 15 residues long. Unmatched junction bases numbered 10, after V lost 5 bases and J lost 7 bases. Germline V gene sequence: CDR1 MNHEY, CDR2 SMNVEV (reference sequence). The CDR3 is CASSPTGTGDVGYTF. CDR3 nucleotide sequence: TGTGCCAGCAGTCCCACCGGGACAGGGGATGTTGGCTACACCTTC.

The rearrangement joins TRBV15 to TRBJ1-5; a weak D match, TRBD1 (5 bases). V lost 1 base to trimming and J lost 0 bases, with 7 bases between them. The CDR3 is 15 residues long. CDR1 is LNHNV and CDR2 is YYDKDF in the germline V gene (reference sequence). CDR3 loop: CATSRAGGSNQPQHF. In nucleotides, the CDR3 is TGTGCCACCAGCAGAGCGGGGGGTAGCAATCAGCCCCAGCATTTT. Combining the CDR3 with reference TRBV15 and TRBJ1-5 gives the whole variable domain DAMVIQNPRYQVTQFGKPVTLSCSQTLNHNVMYWYQQKSSQAPKLLFHYYDKDFNNEADTPDNFQSRRPNTSFCFLDIRSPGLGDTAMYLCATSRAGGSNQPQHFGDGTRLSIL.

This chain connects TRBV28 to TRBJ2-3; D is uncertain. The CDR3 covers 16 residues. Looked up from germline, CDR1 is MDHEN and CDR2 is SYDVKM. V gave up 6 bases and J gave up 1 base, with 17 bases separating them. CDR3 protein: CASRHSFGQGTDTQYF. In DNA form, the CDR3 reads TGTGCCAGCAGACATTCATTCGGGCAGGGCACAGATACGCAGTATTTT.

Concerning this clone itself: At one end the junction does not follow the germline gene, possibly because of a read error. The V call is TRBV18, the J call TRBJ1-5; D remains ambiguous. The CDR3 spans 13 residues. Germline V gene data show CDR1 as KGHSH and CDR2 as LQKENI. DNA of the CDR3: TGTGCCAGCTCCCCACCTGGTCTTCAGCCCCAGCATTTT. It codes for CASSPPGLQPQHF.

The CDR3 region has the DNA TGCGCCAGCAGTGAAGGGAGGACTAGCACAGATACGCAGTATTTT. Translated: CASSEGRTSTDTQYF. The V gene is TRBV10-1, the J gene TRBJ2-3, with a weak D call TRBD2 (6 bases). The CDR3 contains 15 residues. Trimming removed 3 bases at V and 0 bases at J, with 10 bases between. CDR1 is WNHNN and CDR2 is SYGVQD in the germline V gene (reference sequence).

The chain carries TRBV7-9 and TRBJ1-2; a possible D gene is TRBD1 (5 bases). This CDR3 is built from 17 residues. V was pared by 2 bases and J by 1 base, with 17 bases between. In germline, CDR1 is SEHNR, CDR2 FQNEAQ (reference sequence). As DNA, the CDR3 is TGTGCCAGCAGCTTACCGGGGCCACTCTCCCTTAACTATGGCTACACCTTC. Its protein is CASSLPGPLSLNYGYTF.

This chain uses TRBV27 with TRBJ2-1, with D maybe TRBD1 (6 bases). Between the trimmed V and J ends, which lost 3 bases and 4 bases, there was a span of 13 bases. This CDR3 comprises 15 residues. CDR1 and CDR2 from the germline V gene are MNHEY and SMNVEV (reference sequence). The CDR3 loop is CASSFSAGVYNEQFF. The DNA of the CDR3 is TGTGCCAGCAGTTTCTCGGCAGGGGTTTACAATGAGCAGTTCTTC.

The chain's CDR3 is CASSLGQVLSGANVLTF. CDR3 nucleotide sequence: TGCGCCAGCAGCTTGGGCCAGGTTCTCTCTGGGGCCAACGTCCTGACTTTC. The V call is TRBV5-1, the J call TRBJ2-6; no reliable D call. The CDR3 is 17 amino acids. Germline-derived CDR1 and CDR2 are SGHRS and YFSETQ. Trimming shortened V by 0 bases and J by 0 bases, and 10 bases separated the two germline ends.

The CDR3 coding sequence is TGTGCCAGCAGTTCCAATCTAGACAGGAATGCCTACGAGCAGTACTTC. Residues: CASSSNLDRNAYEQYF. This chain joins TRBV27 and TRBJ2-7; perhaps TRBD1 as D (6 bases). Germline loops: CDR1 MNHEY, CDR2 SMNVEV (reference sequence). Deletions cut 4 bases from V and 2 bases from J, with 18 bases between. This CDR3 spans 16 amino acids.

The CDR3: CASRPDSSYEQYF. The DNA of the CDR3 is TGTGCCAGCAGGCCCGACAGCTCCTACGAGCAGTACTTC. The rearrangement joins TRBV2 to TRBJ2-7; possible D gene TRBD1, 5 bases. Germline V gives CDR1 SNHLY, CDR2 FYNNEI. This CDR3 has 13 amino acids. The V gene lost 6 bases and the J gene lost 0 bases, with 9 bases spanning the gap. Based on the CDR3 plus reference TRBV2 and TRBJ2-7, the full variable domain is EPEVTQTPSHQVTQMGQEVILRCVPISNHLYFYWYRQILGQKVEFLVSFYNNEISEKSEIFDDQFSVERPDGSNFTLKIRSTKLEDSAMYFCASRPDSSYEQYFGPGTRLTVT.

The chain joins TRBV15 to TRBJ2-7, with D possibly matching TRBD2 (6 bases). The length of the CDR3 is 15 residues. V was clipped by 4 bases and J by 0 bases, with 13 bases between them. Looked up from germline, CDR1 is LNHNV and CDR2 is YYDKDF (reference sequence). The CDR3 reads CATSMFGGSSYEQYF. For the CDR3, the DNA is TGTGCCACCAGCATGTTCGGGGGTAGCTCCTACGAGCAGTACTTC.

V is TRBV19 and J is TRBJ2-7; D possibly matches TRBD1 or TRBD2 (6 bases each). Germline loops: CDR1 LNHDA, CDR2 SQIVND (reference sequence). V was pared by 1 base and J by 4 bases, with 8 bases between. The CDR3 contains 13 residues. CDR3 residues: CASSIGGAYEQYF. CDR3 DNA: TGTGCCAGTAGTATAGGGGGGGCTTACGAGCAGTACTTC.

This chain connects TRBV14 to TRBJ2-7, with 8 bases matching TRBD2. With 5 bases clipped from V and 3 bases from J, the junction kept 0 bases outside the gene matches. Germline V gene data show CDR1 as SGHDN and CDR2 as FVKESK. CDR3 size: 12 residues. CDR3 bases: TGTGCCAGCAGCGGGACTAGCTACGAGCAGTACTTC. This sequence encodes CASSGTSYEQYF.

This clone was detected only once. The CDR3 nucleotides read TGTGCCAGCAGTCCCAGGACTAGCGGGATTTATGAGCAGTTCTTC. Protein sequence: CASSPRTSGIYEQFF. The chain joins TRBV27 to TRBJ2-1; 12 bases are shared with TRBD2. Germline lookup yields CDR1 MNHEY and CDR2 SMNVEV (reference sequence). The length of the CDR3 is 15 residues. Germline trimming cut 5 bases from V and 8 bases from J; bases unmatched to any gene: 7.

With regard to this clone: Within the sample, other DNA sequences also encode this same CDR3. The rearrangement uses TRBV9 and TRBJ2-3, with a tentative D call TRBD2 (7 bases). Germline lookup yields CDR1 SGDLS and CDR2 YYNGEE. V lost 1 base and J 4 bases, leaving 10 bases between the germline ends. The CDR3 contains 14 residues. CDR3: CASSVSGGADTQYF. CDR3 sequence (DNA): TGTGCCAGCAGCGTATCGGGGGGCGCAGATACGCAGTATTTT.

The chain couples TRBV7-9 to TRBJ2-1; 8 bases fit TRBD2. With V trimmed by 8 bases and J by 4 bases, 4 bases remained unmatched. The CDR3 contains 13 residues. Germline V gene sequence: CDR1 SEHNR, CDR2 FQNEAQ (reference sequence). CDR3 coding DNA: TGTGCCAGCTTCCCTAGCGGGTACAATGAGCAGTTCTTC. It specifies CASFPSGYNEQFF.